A single sample is the source of the 26 T cell receptor beta chains below, sequenced in a study of T cell responses to AZD1222 COVID-19 vaccine. The table came from immunoSEQ multiplex PCR; TCRdb's copy has only in-frame clones and leaves some out. This table holds around 140,000 clones, 75% to 90% found once. The sequencing used peripheral blood, collected on day 0 of AZD1222 vaccination. All receptors come from an adult in good health.

V usage is TRBV5-1 and J usage is TRBJ1-2; D possibly corresponds to TRBD1 (6 bases). V lost 3 bases and J 0 bases, leaving 18 bases between the germline ends. The CDR3 consists of 17 residues. Germline V gives CDR1 SGHRS, CDR2 YFSETQ. The CDR3 here is CASSYDGRGPANYGYTF. CDR3 DNA sequence: TGCGCCAGCAGCTACGACGGCAGGGGCCCAGCTAACTATGGCTACACCTTC.

The chain is built from TRBV5-1 and TRBJ2-2; no reliable D call. Trimming shortened V by 2 bases and J by 6 bases, and 14 bases separated the two germline ends. The CDR3 is 15 amino acids. Germline CDR1 is SGHRS and CDR2 is YFSETQ. Written as DNA, the CDR3 is TGCGCCAGCAGCTTAGGCAGAACGGGTGCCGGGGAGCTGTTTTTT. Its translation is CASSLGRTGAGELFF.

The chain is built from TRBV9 and TRBJ1-2; D might be TRBD1 (5 bases). V lost 3 bases and J lost 8, with 17 bases in between. The germline CDR1 and CDR2 sequences are SGDLS and YYNGEE. The CDR3 extends over 14 amino acids. The CDR3 region is CASSGGAALGGYTF. CDR3 sequence (DNA): TGTGCCAGCAGCGGAGGGGCCGCCTTGGGGGGCTACACCTTC.

CDR3 region: CAWNSEDYGYTF. In DNA, the CDR3 is TGTGCCTGGAATTCGGAGGACTATGGCTACACCTTC. The rearrangement links TRBV30 to TRBJ1-2; D uncertain. This CDR3 has 12 amino acids. CDR1 is GTSNPN and CDR2 is SVGIG in the germline V gene (reference sequence). The V end was cut by 4 bases, the J end by 3 bases, with 9 bases between.

J is TRBJ2-5 and V is TRBV12-5, with D uncertain. In germline, CDR1 is LGHNT, CDR2 FRNRAP. V was clipped by 2 bases and J by 5 bases, with 9 bases between them. The CDR3 has 13 residues. This CDR3 is CASGLSLGETQYF. The CDR3 DNA reads TGTGCTAGTGGTTTGTCCCTAGGGGAGACCCAGTACTTC.

The chain recombines TRBV11-2 with TRBJ1-2; D uncertain. Germline values: CDR1 SGHAT, CDR2 FQNNGV. Trimming removed 5 bases at V and 5 bases at J, with 18 bases between. The CDR3 loop spans 15 amino acids. This CDR3 reads CASSPEAGLQYGYTF. The CDR3 bases are TGTGCCAGCAGCCCCGAGGCAGGATTGCAATATGGCTACACCTTC.

This chain connects TRBV6-6 to TRBJ1-5, with D unclear. This CDR3 contains 12 residues. With 2 bases removed from V and 5 bases from J, the gap between germline ends came to 4 bases. Germline values: CDR1 MNHNY, CDR2 SVGAGI (reference sequence). The chain's CDR3 is CASSYSDQPQHF. The CDR3 bases are TGTGCCAGCAGTTACAGCGATCAGCCCCAGCATTTT.

The genes are TRBV11-3 and TRBJ1-1; TRBD1 is a possible D gene (5 bases). Germline V gene sequence: CDR1 SGHNT, CDR2 YENEEA. The V and J ends lost 5 bases and 1 base respectively, with 8 bases between them. CDR3 size: 13 residues. CDR3 amino acids: CASSPGRNTEAFF. In DNA form, the CDR3 reads TGTGCCAGCAGCCCGGGACGGAACACTGAAGCTTTCTTT.

The V call is TRBV5-5, the J call TRBJ2-1; D uncertain. Germline V CDR1 and CDR2: SGHKS, YYEKEE (reference sequence). V was trimmed by 0 bases and J by 2 bases, leaving 9 bases between them. The CDR3 loop spans 15 amino acids. In nucleotides, the CDR3 is TGTGCCAGCAGCTTGGGGGCAGCAACCTACAATGAGCAGTTCTTC. Amino acid sequence: CASSLGAATYNEQFF.

CDR3 in amino acids: CAWGQGGTEAFF. The CDR3 nucleotides read TGTGCCTGGGGACAGGGGGGGACTGAAGCTTTCTTT. The chain combines TRBV30 with TRBJ1-1; 10 positions match TRBD1. Germline V gene lookup returns CDR1 GTSNPN and CDR2 SVGIG (reference sequence). V gave up 5 bases and J gave up 5 bases; unmatched junction bases: 2. The CDR3 contains 12 residues.

Here the CDR3 reads CASSLSGQGHYGYTF. CDR3 sequence (DNA): TGTGCCAGCAGTTTATCGGGACAGGGACACTATGGCTACACCTTC. The V call is TRBV28, the J call TRBJ1-2; TRBD1 matches at 9 bases. J gave up 3 bases and V 1 base, and 3 bases lay outside the gene matches. This CDR3 has 15 residues. Germline CDR1 and CDR2: MDHEN and SYDVKM.

This chain links TRBV7-2 with TRBJ2-7; D ambiguous. The CDR3 spans 12 residues. Trimming cost V 5 bases and J 5 bases, with 10 bases left between them. The germline V gene encodes CDR1 SGHTA and CDR2 FQGNSA. In DNA form, the CDR3 reads TGTGCCAGCAGCCGGACCTGGGACGAGCAGTACTTC. Amino acids: CASSRTWDEQYF.

The J gene is TRBJ2-7, the V gene TRBV18; D ambiguous. Trimming took off 8 bases at V and 3 bases at J, with 11 bases between the two ends. The CDR3 contains 12 residues. From germline, CDR1 is KGHSH and CDR2 LQKENI. CDR3 coding DNA: TGTGCCAGCGCCGTAAGATTCTACGAGCAGTACTTC. Protein: CASAVRFYEQYF. Full variable domain (missing parts from reference TRBV18 and TRBJ2-7): NAGVMQNPRHLVRRRGQEARLRCSPMKGHSHVYWYRQLPEEGLKFMVYLQKENIIDESGMPKERFSAEFPKEGPSILRIQQVVRGDSAAYFCASAVRFYEQYFGPGTRLTVT.

This clone was detected only a few times. The chain joins TRBV4-2 to TRBJ2-3, with TRBD2 matching over 8 bases. CDR3 length: 16 amino acids. Looked up from germline, CDR1 is LGHNA and CDR2 is YNFKEQ. V was pared by 0 bases and J by 4 bases, with 6 bases of the junction left unmatched. CDR3 coding DNA: TGTGCCAGCAGCCAAGAGGCGGGGGGCCGTCCAGATACGCAGTATTTT. This encodes CASSQEAGGRPDTQYF.

The chain combines TRBV4-1 with TRBJ1-2; maybe TRBD1 (5 bases). The V end was cut by 0 bases, the J end by 1 base, with 12 bases between. CDR3 length equals 16 residues. Germline V gives CDR1 MGHRA, CDR2 YSYEKL. The CDR3 here is CASSQDRGQVNYGYTF. The CDR3 DNA follows: TGCGCCAGCAGCCAAGATCGAGGACAAGTTAACTATGGCTACACCTTC.

The chain is built from TRBV6-2 or TRBV6-3 and TRBJ1-5; tentative D call: TRBD1 (5 bases). The V gene's germline CDR1 is MNHEY and CDR2 SVGEGT. V was cut by 6 bases and J by 11 bases, with 23 bases left in between. The CDR3 contains 15 residues. CDR3 DNA sequence: TGTGCCAGCAGGCCTAGGACACGGGATATCCTGGCCCAGCATTTT. Protein: CASRPRTRDILAQHF.

The chain is built from TRBV27 and TRBJ2-7; 10 bases fit TRBD1. Germline loops: CDR1 MNHEY, CDR2 SMNVEV (reference sequence). V shed 9 bases, J shed 2 bases, and the junction held 7 bases outside the gene matches. The CDR3 has 14 residues. The CDR3 region has the DNA TGTGCCAGTGCGAGGACAGGGGGAGCCTACGAGCAGTACTTC. It codes for CASARTGGAYEQYF.

The chain links TRBV25-1 to TRBJ2-2, with unresolved D. The CDR3 loop spans 13 amino acids. V gave up 4 bases and J gave up 4 bases, with 7 bases separating them. Germline loops: CDR1 MGHDK, CDR2 SYGVNS. CDR3 sequence reads: CASSGRSTGELFF. DNA for the CDR3: TGTGCCAGCAGTGGTAGAAGCACCGGGGAGCTGTTTTTT. The full variable domain, its missing parts supplied by reference TRBV25-1 and TRBJ2-2, is EADIYQTPRYLVIGTGKKITLECSQTMGHDKMYWYQQDPGMELHLIHYSYGVNSTEKGDLSSESTVSRIRTEHFPLTLESARPSHTSQYLCASSGRSTGELFFGEGSRLTVL.

The genes are TRBV10-2 and TRBJ2-4, with D maybe TRBD1 (5 bases). CDR3 size: 16 residues. The V end lost 2 bases, the J end lost 3 bases, and 14 bases lay between the germline ends. CDR1 is WSHSY and CDR2 is SAAADI in the germline V gene. The DNA for the CDR3 is TGCGCCAGCAGTGAGATTCAGGGTTTTAGCAAAAACATTCAGTACTTC. Amino acids: CASSEIQGFSKNIQYF.

The rearrangement links TRBV10-3 to TRBJ1-2; 8 bases fit TRBD1. The CDR3 sequence is 17 residues long. With 0 bases clipped from V and 6 bases from J, the junction kept 12 bases outside the gene matches. Germline V gives CDR1 ENHRY, CDR2 SYGVKD. DNA for the CDR3: TGTGCCATCAGTGAGTCTCCAGGGGGCACGACGTTTAATGGCTACACCTTC. Encoded protein: CAISESPGGTTFNGYTF.

This clone has just one count. This chain uses TRBV11-2 with TRBJ1-3; D not certain. Germline V gives CDR1 SGHAT, CDR2 FQNNGV. CDR3 length: 14 amino acids. V shed 5 bases and J shed 4 bases, with 12 bases lying between them. The CDR3 protein is CASSQFGMGNTIYF. The CDR3 coding sequence is TGTGCCAGCAGCCAATTCGGTATGGGAAACACCATATATTTT.

V is TRBV5-8 and J is TRBJ1-5; possible D gene TRBD1, 5 bases. The V end lost 6 bases, the J end lost 6 bases, and 28 bases lay between the germline ends. Looked up from germline, CDR1 is SGHTS and CDR2 is YDEGEE. The CDR3 loop spans 18 amino acids. CDR3 sequence reads: CASTGRSEEAFFRQPQHF. CDR3 nucleotide sequence: TGTGCCAGCACGGGGCGGTCGGAAGAGGCCTTCTTTCGTCAGCCCCAGCATTTT.

This chain uses TRBV18 with TRBJ1-2; D gene unclear. V shed 3 bases and J shed 3 bases, with 14 bases lying between them. Germline V gene lookup returns CDR1 KGHSH and CDR2 LQKENI. CDR3 length: 15 amino acids. For the CDR3, the DNA is TGTGCCAGCTCACCCGACGGGAGTGTGGACTATGGCTACACCTTC. This translates into CASSPDGSVDYGYTF.

The chain recombines TRBV2 with TRBJ1-5; a possible D gene is TRBD1 (5 bases). Trimming shortened V by 7 bases and J by 1 base, and 14 bases separated the two germline ends. The germline CDR1 and CDR2 sequences are SNHLY and FYNNEI. The CDR3 has 15 residues. CDR3 DNA: TGTGCCAGCAACCGGGGCAGTGGAAGCAATCAGCCCCAGCATTTT. Amino acid sequence: CASNRGSGSNQPQHF.

This CDR3 is CASAIGQGEQPQHF. The CDR3 DNA reads as TGTGCCAGCGCAATCGGACAGGGGGAACAGCCCCAGCATTTT. The rearrangement joins TRBV28 to TRBJ1-5, with 10 bases that match TRBD1. V lost 8 bases to trimming and J lost 7 bases; unmatched junction nucleotides: 8. The CDR3 totals 14 residues. CDR1 is MDHEN and CDR2 is SYDVKM in the germline V gene. The variable domain in full, completed from reference TRBV28 and TRBJ1-5, reads DVKVTQSSRYLVKRTGEKVFLECVQDMDHENMFWYRQDPGLGLRLIYFSYDVKMKEKGDIPEGYSVSREKKERFSLILESASTNQTSMYLCASAIGQGEQPQHFGDGTRLSIL.

The rearrangement joins TRBV30 to TRBJ2-3; D possibly corresponds to TRBD1 (6 bases). There are 14 residues in the CDR3. With 0 bases removed from V and 11 bases from J, the gap between germline ends came to 18 bases. In germline, CDR1 is GTSNPN, CDR2 SVGIG (reference sequence). The CDR3 reads CAWSVELGAGGQYF. The CDR3 DNA reads as TGTGCCTGGAGTGTTGAACTGGGGGCCGGTGGGCAGTATTTT.